This is a list of T cell receptor beta chains from one sample in a study of cytomegalovirus exposure and HLA in healthy donors. Sequencing was performed with immunoSEQ multiplex PCR; in TCRdb, only in-frame clones are kept and a portion is missing. Of over 110,000 clones in the sample, about three quarters were seen once. Sequenced sample: PBMCs. These receptors originate from a woman aged 35 to 49 in good health and CMV-seronegative. Both conserved end residues are part of each CDR3. The order of the fields is clone size, J gene, D gene, V gene, CDR3 protein, CDR3 DNA. A D gene is named only where the DNA matches it firmly. Size tells how often a clone was seen (once, few, many) or the class of an expanded clone, and some rows leave it out.

clone_size: .; j_call: TRBJ2-1; d_call: TRBD1; v_call: TRBV6-1; cdr3_aa: CASFLTGQNYNEQFF; cdr3_nt: TGTGCCAGCTTCCTCACGGGACAGAATTACAATGAGCAGTTCTTC
clone_size: .; j_call: TRBJ1-1; d_call: .; v_call: TRBV19; cdr3_aa: CASKSILTAPNTEAFF; cdr3_nt: TGTGCCAGTAAGTCGATCTTGACAGCTCCGAACACTGAAGCTTTCTTT
clone_size: .; j_call: TRBJ2-7; d_call: TRBD1; v_call: TRBV10-3; cdr3_aa: CAISESDRGRYEQYF; cdr3_nt: TGTGCCATCAGTGAGTCGGACAGGGGGCGGTACGAGCAGTACTTC
clone_size: .; j_call: TRBJ1-2; d_call: .; v_call: TRBV27; cdr3_aa: CASSEHQVYGYTF; cdr3_nt: TGTGCCAGCAGTGAACATCAAGTCTATGGCTACACCTTC
clone_size: .; j_call: TRBJ2-7; d_call: TRBD1; v_call: TRBV18; cdr3_aa: CASSPGGTGHEQYF; cdr3_nt: TGTGCCAGCTCACCAGGGGGGACAGGGCACGAGCAGTACTTC
clone_size: .; j_call: TRBJ2-7; d_call: .; v_call: TRBV6-1; cdr3_aa: CASSESIGQSYEQYF; cdr3_nt: TGTGCCAGCAGTGAAAGTATAGGACAGTCCTACGAGCAGTACTTC
clone_size: .; j_call: TRBJ1-2; d_call: .; v_call: TRBV27; cdr3_aa: CASSWGGRNYGYTF; cdr3_nt: TGTGCCAGCAGTTGGGGGGGACGGAACTATGGCTACACCTTC
clone_size: .; j_call: TRBJ1-2; d_call: TRBD1; v_call: TRBV4-1; cdr3_aa: CASSHADRGGYTF; cdr3_nt: TGCGCCAGCAGCCATGCGGACAGGGGTGGCTACACCTTC
clone_size: few; j_call: TRBJ1-1; d_call: TRBD1; v_call: TRBV19; cdr3_aa: CASSIAAGGVAFF; cdr3_nt: TGTGCCAGTAGTATAGCGGCAGGGGGTGTAGCTTTCTTT
clone_size: few; j_call: TRBJ1-3; d_call: .; v_call: TRBV4-2; cdr3_aa: CASSLDSAAISGNTIYF; cdr3_nt: TGTGCCAGCAGCCTTGACTCCGCGGCAATATCTGGAAACACCATATATTTT
clone_size: few; j_call: TRBJ2-5; d_call: .; v_call: TRBV4-1; cdr3_aa: CASSQDQGQTGTQYF; cdr3_nt: TGCGCCAGCAGCCAAGATCAAGGACAGACGGGGACCCAGTACTTC
clone_size: .; j_call: TRBJ1-1; d_call: .; v_call: TRBV7-9; cdr3_aa: CASRPGQNTEAFF; cdr3_nt: TGTGCCAGCAGACCGGGACAAAACACTGAAGCTTTCTTT
clone_size: .; j_call: TRBJ1-2; d_call: .; v_call: TRBV25-1; cdr3_aa: CASSEYSSVGSYGYTF; cdr3_nt: TGTGCCAGCAGTGAATATAGTAGCGTCGGATCCTATGGCTACACCTTC
clone_size: .; j_call: TRBJ2-3; d_call: TRBD2; v_call: TRBV19; cdr3_aa: CASSGLAGNTDTQYF; cdr3_nt: TGTGCCAGTAGTGGACTAGCGGGGAACACAGATACGCAGTATTTT
clone_size: few; j_call: TRBJ1-2; d_call: TRBD1; v_call: TRBV4-1; cdr3_aa: CASSLTDRGGYGYTF; cdr3_nt: TGCGCCAGCAGCCTTACGGACAGGGGAGGCTATGGCTACACCTTC
clone_size: .; j_call: TRBJ2-5; d_call: TRBD2; v_call: TRBV9; cdr3_aa: CASSLQAGNQETQYF; cdr3_nt: TGTGCCAGCAGCCTCCAAGCGGGGAATCAAGAGACCCAGTACTTC